This TCR beta chain was sequenced in a study of T-cell memory formation after mild COVID-19. For the study at large: Largely donor-specific TCR clusters were found.

CDR1 MGHRA and CDR2 YSYEKL come from the germline V gene. Trimming removed 1 base from V and 3 bases from J; junction bases left unmatched: 4. CDR3 length: 16 amino acids. TCRdb redid the calling of the 5' RACE reads with MiXCR, one entry per CDR3 protein. The table lists some 200,000 distinct CDR3 sequences, 20% to 25% of them singletons. This chain joins TRBV4-1 and TRBJ1-5; 9 bases are a match to TRBD1. What was sequenced was PBMCs or a T cell subset sorted from them (not recorded which). The sequence came from an adult woman who had mild COVID-19 (a few samples of this study predate the infection). Cell type and time point are not known. This CDR3 is CASSQAGTGLNQPQHF. In nucleotides, the CDR3 is TGCGCCAGCAGCCAAGCCGGGACAGGGCTCAATCAGCCCCAGCATTTT.